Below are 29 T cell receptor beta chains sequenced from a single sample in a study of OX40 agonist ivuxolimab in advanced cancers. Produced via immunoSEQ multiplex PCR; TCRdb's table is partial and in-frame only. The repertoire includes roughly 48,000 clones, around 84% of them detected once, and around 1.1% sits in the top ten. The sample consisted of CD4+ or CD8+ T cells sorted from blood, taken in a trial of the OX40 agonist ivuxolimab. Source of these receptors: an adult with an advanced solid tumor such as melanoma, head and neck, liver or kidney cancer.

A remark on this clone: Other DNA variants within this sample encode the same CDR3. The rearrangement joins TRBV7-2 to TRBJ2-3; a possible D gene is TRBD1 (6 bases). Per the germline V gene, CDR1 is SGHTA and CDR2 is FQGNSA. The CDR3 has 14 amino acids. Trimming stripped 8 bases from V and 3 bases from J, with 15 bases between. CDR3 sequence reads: CASRMTGTTDTQYF. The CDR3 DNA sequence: TGTGCCAGCCGCATGACAGGAACGACAGATACGCAGTATTTT.

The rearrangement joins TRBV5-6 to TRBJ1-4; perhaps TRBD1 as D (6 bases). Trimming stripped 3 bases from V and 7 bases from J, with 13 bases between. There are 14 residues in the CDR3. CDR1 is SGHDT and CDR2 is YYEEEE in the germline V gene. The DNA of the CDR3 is TGTGCCAGCAGCTCTTTAACAGGGTTTGAAAAACTGTTTTTT. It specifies CASSSLTGFEKLFF.

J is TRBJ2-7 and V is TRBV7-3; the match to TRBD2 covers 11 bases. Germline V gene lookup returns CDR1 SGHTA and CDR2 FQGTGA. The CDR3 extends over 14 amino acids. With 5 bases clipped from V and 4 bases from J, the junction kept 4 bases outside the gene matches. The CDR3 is CASSSRTSGYEQYF. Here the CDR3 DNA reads TGTGCCAGCAGCAGCCGGACTAGCGGGTACGAGCAGTACTTC.

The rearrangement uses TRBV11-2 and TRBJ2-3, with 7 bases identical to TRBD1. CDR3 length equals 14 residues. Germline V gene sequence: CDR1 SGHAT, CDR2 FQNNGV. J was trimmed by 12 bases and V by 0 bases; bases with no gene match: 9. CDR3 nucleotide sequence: TGTGCCAGCAGCTTAGATCCGGGACAGAAAAGTCAGTATTTT. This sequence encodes CASSLDPGQKSQYF. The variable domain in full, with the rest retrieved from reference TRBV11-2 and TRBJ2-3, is EAGVAQSPRYKIIEKRQSVAFWCNPISGHATLYWYQQILGQGPKLLIQFQNNGVVDDSQLPKDRFSAERLKGVDSTLKIQPAKLEDSAVYLCASSLDPGQKSQYFGPGTRLTVL.

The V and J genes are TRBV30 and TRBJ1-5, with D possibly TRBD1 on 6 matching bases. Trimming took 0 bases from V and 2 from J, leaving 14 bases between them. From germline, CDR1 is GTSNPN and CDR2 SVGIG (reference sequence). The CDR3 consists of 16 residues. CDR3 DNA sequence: TGTGCCTGGAGTGTACCGAGGGGGGCGCGCAATCAGCCCCAGCATTTT. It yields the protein CAWSVPRGARNQPQHF. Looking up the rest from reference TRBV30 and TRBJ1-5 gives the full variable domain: SQTIHQWPATLVQPVGSPLSLECTVEGTSNPNLYWYRQAAGRGLQLLFYSVGIGQISSEVPQNLSASRPQDRQFILSSKKLLLSDSGFYLCAWSVPRGARNQPQHFGDGTRLSIL.

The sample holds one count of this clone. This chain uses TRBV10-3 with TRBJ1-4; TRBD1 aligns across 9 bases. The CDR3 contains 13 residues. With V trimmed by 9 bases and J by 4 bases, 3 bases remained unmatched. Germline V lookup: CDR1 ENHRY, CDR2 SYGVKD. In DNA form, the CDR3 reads TGTGCCATACAGGGGGCAGATAATGAAAAACTGTTTTTT. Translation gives CAIQGADNEKLFF.

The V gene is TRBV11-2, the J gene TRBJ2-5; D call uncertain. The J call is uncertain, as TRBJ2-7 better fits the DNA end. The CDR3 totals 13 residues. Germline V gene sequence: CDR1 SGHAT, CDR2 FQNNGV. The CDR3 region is CASSLGASYEQYF. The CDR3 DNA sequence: TGTGCCAGCAGCTTAGGGGCCTCCTACGAGCAGTACTTC.

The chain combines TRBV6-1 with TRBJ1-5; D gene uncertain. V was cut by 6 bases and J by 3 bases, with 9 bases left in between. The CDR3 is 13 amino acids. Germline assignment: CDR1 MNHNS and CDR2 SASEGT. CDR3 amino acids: CASRGRLNQPQHF. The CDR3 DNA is TGTGCCAGCAGGGGCCGGCTCAATCAGCCCCAGCATTTT.

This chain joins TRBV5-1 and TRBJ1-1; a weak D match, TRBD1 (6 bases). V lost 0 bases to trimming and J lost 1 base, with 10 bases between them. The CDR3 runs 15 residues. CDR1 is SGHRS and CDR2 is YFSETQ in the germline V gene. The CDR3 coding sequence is TGCGCCAGCAGCTTGGGACAGGCGAGGAACACTGAAGCTTTCTTT. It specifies CASSLGQARNTEAFF. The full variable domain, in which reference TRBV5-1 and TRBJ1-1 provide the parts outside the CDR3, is KAGVTQTPRYLIKTRGQQVTLSCSPISGHRSVSWYQQTPGQGLQFLFEYFSETQRNKGNFPGRFSGRQFSNSRSEMNVSTLELGDSALYLCASSLGQARNTEAFFGQGTRLTVV.

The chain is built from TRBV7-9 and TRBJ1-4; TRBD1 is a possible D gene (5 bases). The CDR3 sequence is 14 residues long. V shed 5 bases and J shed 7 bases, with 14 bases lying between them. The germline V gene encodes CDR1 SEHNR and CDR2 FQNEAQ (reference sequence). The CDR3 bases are TGTGCCAGCAGCCCCGTGGGGCATAGTGAAAAACTGTTTTTT. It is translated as CASSPVGHSEKLFF.

CDR3 region: CASSLVAQGALGNTGELFF. CDR3 bases: TGCGCCAGCAGCTTGGTGGCACAGGGGGCTCTTGGGAACACCGGGGAGCTGTTTTTT. The genes are TRBV5-1 and TRBJ2-2; 9 bases align to TRBD1. Germline V CDR1 and CDR2: SGHRS, YFSETQ. CDR3 length equals 19 residues. The junction had 10 bases not matched to a gene; V was cut back by 0 bases and J by 1 base.

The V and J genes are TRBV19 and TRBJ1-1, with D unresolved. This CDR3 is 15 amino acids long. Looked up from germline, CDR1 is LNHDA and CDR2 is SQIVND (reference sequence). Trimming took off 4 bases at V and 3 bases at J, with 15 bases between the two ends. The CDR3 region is CASSSPGGLDTEAFF. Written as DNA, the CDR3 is TGTGCCAGTAGTAGTCCCGGCGGATTGGACACTGAAGCTTTCTTT. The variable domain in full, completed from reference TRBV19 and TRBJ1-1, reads DGGITQSPKYLFRKEGQNVTLSCEQNLNHDAMYWYRQDPGQGLRLIYYSQIVNDFQKGDIAEGYSVSREKKESFPLTVTSAQKNPTAFYLCASSSPGGLDTEAFFGQGTRLTVV.

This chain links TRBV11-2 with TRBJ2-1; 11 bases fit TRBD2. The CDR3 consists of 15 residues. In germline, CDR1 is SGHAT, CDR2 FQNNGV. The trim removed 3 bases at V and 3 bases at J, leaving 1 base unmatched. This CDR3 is CASSFGTSGYNEQFF. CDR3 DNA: TGTGCCAGCAGCTTCGGGACTAGCGGCTACAATGAGCAGTTCTTC.

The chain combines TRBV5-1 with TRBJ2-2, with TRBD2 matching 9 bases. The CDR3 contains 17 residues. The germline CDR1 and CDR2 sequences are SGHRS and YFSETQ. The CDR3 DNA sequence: TGCGGTAGCAGCTTGGCGGCTAGCGGGAAGAACACCGGGGAGCTGTTTTTT. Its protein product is CGSSLAASGKNTGELFF. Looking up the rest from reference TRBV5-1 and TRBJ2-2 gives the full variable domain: KAGVTQTPRYLIKTRGQQVTLSCSPISGHRSVSWYQQTPGQGLQFLFEYFSETQRNKGNFPGRFSGRQFSNSRSEMNVSTLELGDSALYLCGSSLAASGKNTGELFFGEGSRLTVL.

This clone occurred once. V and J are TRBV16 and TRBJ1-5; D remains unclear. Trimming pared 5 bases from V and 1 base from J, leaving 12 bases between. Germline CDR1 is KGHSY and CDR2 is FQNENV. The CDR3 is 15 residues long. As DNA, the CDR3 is TGTGCCAGCAGCGCGGATGGATTAAGCAATCAGCCCCAGCATTTT. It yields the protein CASSADGLSNQPQHF.

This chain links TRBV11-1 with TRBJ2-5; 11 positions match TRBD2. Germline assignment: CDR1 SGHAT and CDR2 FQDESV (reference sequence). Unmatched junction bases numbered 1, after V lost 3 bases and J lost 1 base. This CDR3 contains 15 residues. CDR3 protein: CASSLGLAVQETQYF. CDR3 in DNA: TGTGCCAGCAGCTTGGGACTAGCGGTCCAAGAGACCCAGTACTTC.

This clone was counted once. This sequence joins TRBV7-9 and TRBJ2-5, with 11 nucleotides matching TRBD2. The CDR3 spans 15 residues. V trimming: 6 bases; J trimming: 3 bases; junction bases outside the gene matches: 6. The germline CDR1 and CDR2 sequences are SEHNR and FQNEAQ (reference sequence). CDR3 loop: CASRPGLAGEETQYF. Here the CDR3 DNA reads TGTGCCAGCAGACCTGGACTAGCGGGCGAAGAGACCCAGTACTTC.

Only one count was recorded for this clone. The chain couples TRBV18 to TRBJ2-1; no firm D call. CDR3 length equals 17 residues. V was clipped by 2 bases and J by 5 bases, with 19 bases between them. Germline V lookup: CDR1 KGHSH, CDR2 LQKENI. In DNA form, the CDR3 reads TGTGCCAGCTCACCAGCTACCGCGGACCTTTTGAACAATGAGCAGTTCTTC. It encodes CASSPATADLLNNEQFF.

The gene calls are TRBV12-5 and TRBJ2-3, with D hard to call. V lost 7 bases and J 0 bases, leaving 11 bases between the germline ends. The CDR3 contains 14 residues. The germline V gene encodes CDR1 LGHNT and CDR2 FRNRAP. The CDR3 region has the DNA TGTGCTAGTGCCCCAGCCCCCAGCACAGATACGCAGTATTTT. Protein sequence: CASAPAPSTDTQYF.

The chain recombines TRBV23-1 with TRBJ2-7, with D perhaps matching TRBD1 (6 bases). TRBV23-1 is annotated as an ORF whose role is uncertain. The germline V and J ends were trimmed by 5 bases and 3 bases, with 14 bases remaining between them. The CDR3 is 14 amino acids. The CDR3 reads CASSLGGEDYEQYF. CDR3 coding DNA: TGCGCCAGCAGTTTAGGGGGTGAGGACTACGAGCAGTACTTC.

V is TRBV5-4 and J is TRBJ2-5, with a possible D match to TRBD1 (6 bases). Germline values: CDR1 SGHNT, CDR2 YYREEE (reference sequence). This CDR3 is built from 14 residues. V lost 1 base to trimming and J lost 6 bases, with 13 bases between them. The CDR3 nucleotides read TGTGCCAGCAGCTTGTCAGACAGGACCCAGACCCAGTACTTC. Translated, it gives CASSLSDRTQTQYF.

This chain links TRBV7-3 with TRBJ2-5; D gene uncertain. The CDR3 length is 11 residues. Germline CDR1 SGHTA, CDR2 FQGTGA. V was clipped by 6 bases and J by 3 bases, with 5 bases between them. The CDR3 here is CASSRKETQYF. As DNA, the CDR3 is TGTGCCAGCAGTAGAAAAGAGACCCAGTACTTC.

CDR3 in amino acids: CASSPRAEETQYF. CDR3 nucleotide sequence: TGTGCCAGCAGCCCCCGTGCAGAAGAGACCCAGTACTTC. V gene TRBV9 combines with J gene TRBJ2-5; no definite D call. The CDR3 totals 13 residues. V was cut by 4 bases and J by 3 bases, with 10 bases left in between. Per the germline V gene, CDR1 is SGDLS and CDR2 is YYNGEE.

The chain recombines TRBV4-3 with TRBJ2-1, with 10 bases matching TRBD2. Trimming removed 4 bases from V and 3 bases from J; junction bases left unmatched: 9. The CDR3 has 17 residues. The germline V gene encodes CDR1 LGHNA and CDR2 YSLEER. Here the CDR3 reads CASSLNPGTSDYNEQFF. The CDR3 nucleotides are TGCGCCAGCAGCCTTAACCCTGGGACTAGCGACTACAATGAGCAGTTCTTC.

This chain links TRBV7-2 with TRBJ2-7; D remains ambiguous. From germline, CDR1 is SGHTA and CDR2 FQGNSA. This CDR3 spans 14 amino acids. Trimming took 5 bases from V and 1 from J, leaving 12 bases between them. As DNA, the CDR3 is TGTGCCAGCAGCGACATTCCCCCATCCTACGAGCAGTACTTC. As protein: CASSDIPPSYEQYF.

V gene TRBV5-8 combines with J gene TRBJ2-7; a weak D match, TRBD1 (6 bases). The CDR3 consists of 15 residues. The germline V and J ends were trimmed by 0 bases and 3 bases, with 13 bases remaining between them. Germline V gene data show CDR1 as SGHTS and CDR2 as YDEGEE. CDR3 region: CASSLGTESYYEQYF. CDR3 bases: TGTGCCAGCAGCTTGGGGACAGAGAGCTACTACGAGCAGTACTTC.

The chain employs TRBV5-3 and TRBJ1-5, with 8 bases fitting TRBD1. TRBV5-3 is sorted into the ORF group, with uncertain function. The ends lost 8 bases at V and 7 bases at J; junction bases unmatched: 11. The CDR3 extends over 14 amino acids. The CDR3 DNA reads TGTGCCAGCAGTCCGGACAGGGCGGCGCAGCCCCAGCATTTT. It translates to CASSPDRAAQPQHF.

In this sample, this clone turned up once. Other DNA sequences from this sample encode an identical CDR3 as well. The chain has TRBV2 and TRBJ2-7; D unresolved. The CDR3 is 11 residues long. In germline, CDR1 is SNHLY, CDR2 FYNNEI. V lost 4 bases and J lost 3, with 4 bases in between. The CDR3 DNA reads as TGTGCCAGCAGTGTCGTCTACGAGCAGTACTTC. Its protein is CASSVVYEQYF.

The DNA for the CDR3 is TGTGCCAGCAGCGTAGTTCCTAGCGGGGGACAAGAGACCCAGTACTTC. Translation: CASSVVPSGGQETQYF. The chain has TRBV9 and TRBJ2-5; TRBD2 matches 10 bases. The CDR3 consists of 16 residues. After removal of 0 bases from V and 2 bases from J, the junction contained 4 bases not matched to a gene. The germline V gene has CDR1 SGDLS and CDR2 YYNGEE.